A selection of T cell receptor beta chains follows, all from one sample in a study of blood T cell repertoires in COVID-19. Clones were sequenced by immunoSEQ multiplex PCR, and TCRdb holds only the in-frame ones, with some missing. The table lists hundreds of thousands of clones, roughly 90% of them singletons. Material for sequencing was PBMCs or T cells enriched from blood (not recorded which). The receptors stem from a woman in her thirties or forties who had recovered from COVID-19. Both conserved end residues are part of each CDR3. A D gene is named only where the DNA matches it firmly. Expanded clones are given a class, and other clones once, few, many or no size at all.

>TRBD2|TRBJ2-1|TRBV5-1|.
CASTPVSGSSYNEQFF
TGCGCCAGCACTCCCGTTAGCGGGAGCTCCTACAATGAGCAGTTCTTC
>TRBD2|TRBJ2-1|TRBV5-5|.
CASSTGLAGNEQFF
TGTGCCAGCAGCACGGGACTAGCGGGGAATGAGCAGTTCTTC
>.|TRBJ2-1|TRBV2|.
CASRGAEGYNEQFF
TGTGCCAGCAGGGGTGCGGAAGGATACAATGAGCAGTTCTTC
>.|TRBJ2-2|TRBV6-5|.
CASGGGKSGELFF
TGTGCCAGCGGGGGAGGTAAGAGCGGGGAGCTGTTTTTT
>.|TRBJ1-1|TRBV5-1|.
CASSLGGRKNTEAFF
TGCGCCAGCAGCTTGGGTGGCAGAAAGAACACTGAAGCTTTCTTT
>.|TRBJ1-1|TRBV15|.
CATSREGGGAFF
TGTGCCACCAGCAGAGAAGGGGGTGGAGCTTTCTTT
>TRBD1|TRBJ2-1|TRBV9|.
CASSVVGTGVSYNEQFF
TGTGCCAGCAGCGTAGTTGGGACAGGGGTTTCCTACAATGAGCAGTTCTTC
>.|TRBJ2-3|TRBV3-1/TRBV3-2|.
CASRQGRMDLDTQYF
TGTGCCAGCAGACAGGGACGGATGGATTTAGATACGCAGTATTTT
>TRBD1|TRBJ1-3|TRBV7-6|.
CASSPRDSELAGNTIYF
TGTGCCAGCAGCCCCCGGGACAGCGAGTTGGCTGGAAACACCATATATTTT
>.|TRBJ1-5|TRBV21-1|.
CASLKWRGLHQPQHF
TGTGCCAGCCTCAAGTGGAGGGGGCTCCATCAGCCCCAGCATTTT
>.|TRBJ2-6|TRBV19|.
CASSRQGASGANVLTF
TGTGCCAGTAGTAGGCAAGGGGCCTCTGGGGCCAACGTCCTGACTTTC
>TRBD1|TRBJ1-5|TRBV2|.
CASSTGEGQPQHF
TGTGCCAGCAGTACAGGGGAAGGTCAGCCCCAGCATTTT
>.|TRBJ2-7|TRBV3-1/TRBV3-2|.
CASSQVERSYEQYF
TGTGCCAGCAGCCAAGTTGAAAGGAGCTACGAGCAGTACTTC
>TRBD1|TRBJ2-3|TRBV25-1|.
CASSVQGPSTDTQYF
TGTGCCAGCAGTGTACAGGGGCCTAGCACAGATACGCAGTATTTT
>.|TRBJ1-2|TRBV19|.
CASSIIEAPYGYTF
TGTGCCAGTAGTATAATAGAGGCCCCCTATGGCTACACCTTC
>.|TRBJ2-1|TRBV7-9|.
CASSLTSGYNEQFF
TGTGCCAGCAGCCTAACCTCAGGGTACAATGAGCAGTTCTTC
>.|TRBJ2-3|TRBV4-3|.
CASSQGSRTDTQYF
TGCGCCAGCAGCCAAGGGAGTAGGACAGATACGCAGTATTTT
>.|TRBJ2-2|TRBV24-1|.
CATSDGLNTGELFF
TGTGCCACCAGTGACGGACTGAACACCGGGGAGCTGTTTTTT
>.|TRBJ1-2|TRBV28|.
CASRGTGLWGYTF
TGTGCCAGCAGGGGAACAGGCCTCTGGGGCTACACCTTC
>.|TRBJ1-1|TRBV11-3|.
CASSWGGEAFF
TGTGCCAGCAGCTGGGGGGGTGAAGCTTTCTTT
>.|TRBJ2-7|TRBV4-3|.
CASSQEGLSYEQYF
TGCGCCAGCAGCCAAGAAGGACTATCCTACGAGCAGTACTTC
>TRBD2|TRBJ2-1|TRBV9|.
CASSVGASGGPYNEQFF
TGTGCCAGCAGCGTAGGGGCTAGCGGGGGCCCCTACAATGAGCAGTTCTTC
>TRBD1|TRBJ2-6|TRBV19|few
CASSILGTGFPSGANVLTF
TGTGCCAGTAGTATTCTTGGGACAGGGTTCCCATCTGGGGCCAACGTCCTGACTTTC
>TRBD2|TRBJ2-3|TRBV28|.
CASSLVGTSGGANTQYF
TGTGCCAGCAGTTTGGTTGGGACTAGCGGGGGGGCGAATACGCAGTATTTT
>TRBD1|TRBJ2-7|TRBV11-1|.
CASSFGTGSYEQYF
TGTGCCAGCAGCTTCGGGACAGGGAGCTACGAGCAGTACTTC
>.|TRBJ2-3|TRBV5-4|once
CASSFIRRDGNTDTQYF
TGTGCCAGCAGCTTTATAAGGCGGGACGGAAACACAGATACGCAGTATTTT
>TRBD2|TRBJ2-1|TRBV2|.
CASSALRLAGQYNEQFF
TGTGCCAGCAGTGCCCTTCGACTAGCGGGGCAATACAATGAGCAGTTCTTC
>TRBD1|TRBJ2-2|TRBV18|.
CASSLGQGIGGELFF
TGTGCCAGCTCCCTCGGACAGGGAATTGGCGGGGAGCTGTTTTTT
>.|TRBJ2-1|TRBV10-3|once
CAIWAGSSYNEQFF
TGTGCCATCTGGGCGGGAAGCTCCTACAATGAGCAGTTCTTC
>TRBD2|TRBJ2-1|TRBV7-9|.
CASSSRALAGFNEQFF
TGTGCCAGCAGCTCTCGGGCACTAGCGGGATTCAATGAGCAGTTCTTC
>TRBD1|TRBJ2-5|TRBV2|.
CASSRQGIETQYF
TGTGCCAGCAGTCGACAGGGAATAGAGACCCAGTACTTC
>TRBD1|TRBJ2-7|TRBV4-1|.
CASSQRLGAQGVSYEQYF
TGCGCCAGCAGCCAAAGGCTGGGAGCGCAGGGGGTATCCTACGAGCAGTACTTC
>TRBD1|TRBJ1-1|TRBV7-2|.
CASSITRGQTEAFF
TGTGCCAGCAGCATAACCAGGGGGCAAACTGAAGCTTTCTTT
>TRBD2|TRBJ2-2|TRBV10-3|few
CAIRGTSGDQNTGELFF
TGTGCCATCAGGGGGACTAGCGGGGACCAGAACACCGGGGAGCTGTTTTTT
>TRBD1|TRBJ2-7|TRBV19|.
CASSLSQGVTYEQYF
TGTGCCAGTAGCCTTTCACAGGGGGTAACCTACGAGCAGTACTTC
>.|TRBJ1-2|TRBV7-9|few
CASSLAGRTNYGYTF
TGTGCCAGCAGCTTAGCGGGCAGAACTAACTATGGCTACACCTTC
>TRBD2|TRBJ2-1|TRBV19|.
CASSTLAGGLVEQFF
TGTGCCAGTAGCACACTAGCGGGGGGGCTGGTTGAGCAGTTCTTC
>.|TRBJ2-7|TRBV29-1|.
CSVLLSREQYF
TGCAGCGTCCTCCTATCGAGGGAGCAGTACTTC
>TRBD2|TRBJ2-5|TRBV5-1|.
CASSSGLGGETQYF
TGCGCCAGCAGCTCGGGACTAGGGGGAGAGACCCAGTACTTC
>.|TRBJ1-4|TRBV19|.
CASGNHGDPNEKLFF
TGTGCCAGTGGTAACCACGGGGATCCAAATGAAAAACTGTTTTTT
>.|TRBJ1-3|TRBV29-1|.
CSVQVGNTIYF
TGCAGCGTTCAGGTTGGAAACACCATATATTTT
>.|TRBJ2-7|TRBV20-1|.
CSASRVYEQYF
TGCAGTGCTAGCAGGGTTTACGAGCAGTACTTC
>TRBD1|TRBJ1-2|TRBV27|few
CASSLSPKSYTGGSGYTF
TGTGCCAGCAGTTTATCTCCCAAGAGCTATACAGGGGGCTCTGGCTACACCTTC
>.|TRBJ2-7|TRBV6-5|few
CASSTDSYPYEQYF
TGTGCCAGCAGCACGGACTCTTACCCTTACGAGCAGTACTTC
>.|TRBJ1-6|TRBV5-4|.
CASSAYAGVQSPLHF
TGTGCCAGCAGCGCCTACGCCGGGGTGCAGTCACCCCTCCACTTT
>TRBD1|TRBJ2-1|TRBV5-1|.
CASSLGQGGHEQFF
TGCGCCAGCAGCTTGGGACAGGGGGGTCATGAGCAGTTCTTC
>.|TRBJ2-3|TRBV28|.
CASSLNGVGTDTQYF
TGTGCCAGCAGTTTAAACGGGGTTGGCACAGATACGCAGTATTTT